A single sample is the source of the 27 T cell receptor beta chains below, sequenced in a study of control samples from healthy donors and cancer patients. Repertoires were generated with immunoSEQ multiplex PCR, while TCRdb's copy carries only in-frame clones and drops some. This sample has some 100,000 clones; roughly 89% occur once, and the top ten carry 3%. The material sequenced was blood. Receptor source: a human donor in good health. The donor label of this sample is uncertain.

CDR3 in amino acids: CSAREGSEQYF. The CDR3 region has the DNA TGCAGTGCTAGAGAAGGGTCTGAGCAGTACTTC. The rearrangement uses TRBV20-1 and TRBJ2-7; no clear D gene. V was shortened by 0 bases and J by 7 bases, with 7 bases between the two germline ends. This CDR3 region has 11 residues. Germline V CDR1 and CDR2: DFQATT, SNEGSKA (reference sequence).

J is TRBJ1-1 and V is TRBV2; no definite D call. Per the germline V gene, CDR1 is SNHLY and CDR2 is FYNNEI. Trimming pared 1 base from V and 4 bases from J, leaving 16 bases between. CDR3 length: 16 amino acids. Here the CDR3 reads CASSEVRKGGITEAFF. CDR3 coding DNA: TGTGCCAGCAGTGAAGTCCGAAAAGGAGGGATCACTGAAGCTTTCTTT.

The V call is TRBV25-1, the J call TRBJ2-5; 8 bases line up with TRBD1. This CDR3 is 16 amino acids long. Per germline, CDR1 MGHDK and CDR2 SYGVNS. The V segment lost 1 base and the J segment 5 bases; nucleotides outside the gene matches: 9. This chain's CDR3 is CASSESGQGARETQYF. The CDR3 coding sequence is TGTGCCAGCAGTGAATCGGGGCAGGGGGCGAGGGAGACCCAGTACTTC. Using reference TRBV25-1 and TRBJ2-5 for the parts outside the CDR3, the full variable domain is EADIYQTPRYLVIGTGKKITLECSQTMGHDKMYWYQQDPGMELHLIHYSYGVNSTEKGDLSSESTVSRIRTEHFPLTLESARPSHTSQYLCASSESGQGARETQYFGPGTRLLVL.

A single count supports this clone. This rearrangement joins TRBV2 to TRBJ1-1; D is undetermined. Germline-derived CDR1 and CDR2 are SNHLY and FYNNEI. This CDR3 is built from 12 residues. With 6 bases removed from V and 10 bases from J, the gap between germline ends came to 15 bases. The CDR3 here is CASSWALQVAFF. CDR3 sequence (DNA): TGTGCCAGCAGCTGGGCACTCCAGGTAGCTTTCTTT.

The gene calls are TRBV24-1 and TRBJ2-5; D ambiguous. The CDR3 extends over 14 amino acids. Germline CDR1 KGHDR, CDR2 SFDVKD. The V gene lost 1 base and the J gene lost 5 bases, with 10 bases spanning the gap. In DNA form, the CDR3 reads TGTGCCACCAGTGATTTTTCCCTGGGCGAGACCCAGTACTTC. This encodes CATSDFSLGETQYF.

The V and J genes are TRBV27 and TRBJ2-1; 7 positions agree with TRBD1. After removal of 6 bases from V and 1 base from J, the junction contained 6 bases not matched to a gene. CDR3 length: 15 amino acids. CDR1 is MNHEY, CDR2 SMNVEV, per germline (reference sequence). CDR3 sequence reads: CASRTGQPSYNEQFF. The CDR3 DNA reads as TGTGCCAGCAGGACGGGACAGCCTTCCTACAATGAGCAGTTCTTC.

The V and J genes are TRBV9 and TRBJ1-1; TRBD1 might be the D (6 bases). Germline values: CDR1 SGDLS, CDR2 YYNGEE. This CDR3 is 16 amino acids long. The ends were cut back, 3 bases at V and 4 bases at J, with 19 bases in the middle. The CDR3 here is CASSAPKQGFSTEAFF. The DNA for the CDR3 is TGTGCCAGCAGCGCCCCGAAACAGGGTTTCTCCACTGAAGCTTTCTTT.

The rearrangement uses TRBV23-1 and TRBJ1-5; D ambiguous. TRBV23-1 is given ORF status, its function remaining uncertain. The CDR3 spans 16 residues. V was pared by 0 bases and J by 4 bases, with 13 bases between. CDR3 amino acids: CASSQSRTRGNQPQHF. The CDR3 DNA is TGCGCCAGCAGTCAATCGAGAACCAGAGGGAATCAGCCCCAGCATTTT.

This chain connects TRBV24-1 to TRBJ1-5; D gene unclear. This CDR3 has 13 amino acids. Trimming pared 9 bases from V and 3 bases from J, leaving 11 bases between. Germline loops: CDR1 KGHDR, CDR2 SFDVKD. This CDR3 is CATDPHNNQPQHF. DNA of the CDR3: TGTGCCACCGATCCACATAACAATCAGCCCCAGCATTTT.

V gene TRBV9 combines with J gene TRBJ2-3; tentative D call: TRBD1 (7 bases). The CDR3 is made up of 15 amino acids. V lost 3 bases and J 0 bases, leaving 11 bases between the germline ends. Germline CDR1 and CDR2: SGDLS and YYNGEE. CDR3 protein: CASSAQGGSTDTQYF. The CDR3 bases are TGTGCCAGCAGCGCCCAGGGGGGAAGCACAGATACGCAGTATTTT.

The CDR3 bases are TGTGCCAGCAGTTTTAGGGGGCTGGGGAATCAGCCCCAGCATTTT. Its protein product is CASSFRGLGNQPQHF. V is TRBV27 and J is TRBJ1-5, with 7 bases aligning to TRBD1. The V gene end was trimmed by 3 bases and the J gene end by 4 bases; junction bases not matched to a gene: 6. Per the germline V gene, CDR1 is MNHEY and CDR2 is SMNVEV (reference sequence). The length of the CDR3 is 15 residues.

This rearrangement joins TRBV19 to TRBJ1-5; 7 bases are a match to TRBD1. CDR3 length: 15 residues. Germline loops: CDR1 LNHDA, CDR2 SQIVND (reference sequence). Trimming cost V 3 bases and J 4 bases; bases outside gene matches: 6. CDR3 sequence: CASSIGRGRNQPQHF. The DNA for the CDR3 is TGTGCCAGTAGTATCGGCAGGGGGAGAAATCAGCCCCAGCATTTT.

The V gene is TRBV15, the J gene TRBJ2-2, with D perhaps matching TRBD2 (5 bases). V shed 0 bases and J shed 8 bases, with 13 bases lying between them. Germline V CDR1 and CDR2: LNHNV, YYDKDF (reference sequence). The CDR3 contains 15 residues. CDR3 sequence: CATSRDPGGGGELFF. The DNA of the CDR3 is TGTGCCACCAGCAGAGATCCCGGAGGTGGTGGGGAGCTGTTTTTT.

This clone has a handful of counts. The genes are TRBV3-1 (or the pseudogene TRBV3-2) and TRBJ2-3; tentative D call: TRBD1 (6 bases). Germline CDR1 reads LGHDT; CDR2 reads YNNKEL (reference sequence). Trimming stripped 1 base from V and 2 bases from J, with 10 bases between. This CDR3 has 15 amino acids. CDR3 amino acids: CASSQVGAPTDTQYF. As DNA, the CDR3 is TGTGCCAGCAGCCAAGTGGGGGCCCCCACAGATACGCAGTATTTT.

This chain uses TRBV7-9 with TRBJ1-2, with 8 nucleotides matching TRBD1. V lost 3 bases to trimming and J lost 3 bases; unmatched junction nucleotides: 6. Germline CDR1 SEHNR, CDR2 FQNEAQ (reference sequence). CDR3 size: 15 residues. The CDR3 here is CASSFGQGWDYGYTF. DNA for the CDR3: TGTGCCAGCAGCTTTGGACAGGGCTGGGACTATGGCTACACCTTC.

The chain uses TRBV18 and TRBJ1-2; no clear D gene. Trimming cost V 6 bases and J 8 bases, with 16 bases left between them. Germline V lookup: CDR1 KGHSH, CDR2 LQKENI. The CDR3 is 13 amino acids. The chain's CDR3 is CASSASDSRGYTF. The CDR3 nucleotides are TGTGCCAGCTCGGCTTCGGATTCCCGGGGCTACACCTTC.

The chain recombines TRBV5-1 with TRBJ2-1; D call uncertain. V was shortened by 0 bases and J by 8 bases, with 12 bases between the two germline ends. From germline, CDR1 is SGHRS and CDR2 YFSETQ. The CDR3 has 14 residues. CDR3 nucleotide sequence: TGCGCCAGCAGCTTGGCCCAGGTACGGGATGAGCAGTTCTTC. Protein: CASSLAQVRDEQFF. The full variable domain, completed using reference TRBV5-1 and TRBJ2-1, is KAGVTQTPRYLIKTRGQQVTLSCSPISGHRSVSWYQQTPGQGLQFLFEYFSETQRNKGNFPGRFSGRQFSNSRSEMNVSTLELGDSALYLCASSLAQVRDEQFFGPGTRLTVL.

The chain joins TRBV6-6 to TRBJ2-1, with D tentatively TRBD1 (5 bases). The CDR3 runs 15 residues. Trimming shortened V by 5 bases and J by 1 base, and 12 bases separated the two germline ends. The germline CDR1 and CDR2 sequences are MNHNY and SVGAGI (reference sequence). The CDR3 nucleotides are TGTGCCAGCAGTCTAGGCAGGGTATCCTACAATGAGCAGTTCTTC. This gives the protein CASSLGRVSYNEQFF.

The V call is TRBV6-2 or TRBV6-3, the J call TRBJ2-7, with 7 bases aligning to TRBD2. CDR3 length: 15 residues. Germline CDR1 and CDR2: MNHEY and SVGEGT. Trimming removed 5 bases from V and 1 base from J; junction bases left unmatched: 8. CDR3 in amino acids: CASSQAGGGSYEQYF. CDR3 nucleotides: TGTGCCAGCAGTCAGGCAGGCGGGGGATCCTACGAGCAGTACTTC.

This rearrangement joins TRBV3-1 (or the pseudogene TRBV3-2) to TRBJ2-7, with D possibly TRBD2 on 6 matching bases. Between the trimmed V and J ends, which lost 6 bases and 6 bases, there was a span of 12 bases. The germline V gene has CDR1 LGHDT and CDR2 YNNKEL (reference sequence). This CDR3 has 12 residues. Written as DNA, the CDR3 is TGTGCCAGCAGTCATGCGGGGCTCGAGCAGTACTTC. It encodes CASSHAGLEQYF.

In nucleotides, the CDR3 is TGTGCCAGTCGGCGGGGGATAGGCACTGAAGCTTTCTTT. Translating gives CASRRGIGTEAFF. This rearrangement joins TRBV19 to TRBJ1-1; TRBD1 is a possible D gene (5 bases). CDR3 size: 13 residues. With 8 bases removed from V and 4 bases from J, the gap between germline ends came to 14 bases. Looked up from germline, CDR1 is LNHDA and CDR2 is SQIVND (reference sequence).

V is TRBV3-1 (or the pseudogene TRBV3-2) and J is TRBJ1-3; D unresolved. CDR1 and CDR2 from the germline V gene are LGHDT and YNNKEL (reference sequence). The V gene lost 5 bases and the J gene lost 0 bases, with 8 bases spanning the gap. The CDR3 runs to 14 residues. CDR3 sequence: CASSALNSGNTIYF. The CDR3 nucleotides read TGTGCCAGCAGCGCACTCAACTCTGGAAACACCATATATTTT.

The V call is TRBV14, the J call TRBJ1-1; D might be TRBD1 (5 bases). Per germline, CDR1 SGHDN and CDR2 FVKESK. CDR3 length equals 13 residues. Trimming left V 1 base short and J 11 bases short, with 14 bases between. CDR3: CASSQVRGESAFF. In DNA, the CDR3 is TGTGCCAGCAGCCAAGTGAGAGGGGAGAGCGCTTTCTTT.

V gene TRBV7-2 combines with J gene TRBJ2-2; either TRBD1 or TRBD2 may supply D (5 bases each). CDR1 and CDR2 from the germline V gene are SGHTA and FQGNSA. Trimming removed 4 bases at V and 5 bases at J, with 17 bases between. This CDR3 spans 16 amino acids. This CDR3 is CASSSWGFDPTGELFF. The CDR3 nucleotides read TGTGCCAGCAGCTCCTGGGGGTTCGACCCAACCGGGGAGCTGTTTTTT.

This clone was seen more than once but under ten times. The rearrangement links TRBV7-9 to TRBJ2-2; D ambiguous. Trimming removed 2 bases from V and 2 bases from J, with 6 bases in between. Germline lookup yields CDR1 SEHNR and CDR2 FQNEAQ (reference sequence). The CDR3 covers 14 residues. CDR3 in DNA: TGTGCCAGCAGCTTAAACCCCAACACCGGGGAGCTGTTTTTT. Translated: CASSLNPNTGELFF.

The chain has TRBV5-1 and TRBJ2-3, with 8 bases fitting TRBD1. After removal of 0 bases from V and 4 bases from J, the junction contained 1 base not matched to a gene. CDR1 and CDR2 (germline): SGHRS, YFSETQ. There are 14 residues in the CDR3. The CDR3 DNA reads as TGCGCCAGCAGCTTGGGACAGGGGTCAGATACGCAGTATTTT. Translating gives CASSLGQGSDTQYF.

Note on this clone: Other nucleotide sequences from this sample produce the same CDR3. This chain uses TRBV27 with TRBJ1-1; 7 bases map to TRBD1. J lost 2 bases, V lost 4 bases, and 4 bases had no gene match. This CDR3 is 14 amino acids long. CDR1 is MNHEY and CDR2 is SMNVEV in the germline V gene (reference sequence). CDR3 bases: TGTGCCAGCAGTTACACAGGGGTTAACACTGAAGCTTTCTTT. Protein sequence: CASSYTGVNTEAFF.